A selection of T cell receptor beta chains follows, all from one sample in a study of blood T cell repertoires in COVID-19. TCRdb's copy holds only in-frame clones and misses some; the assay was immunoSEQ multiplex PCR. Seen here are over 60,000 clones, around nine tenths observed once, and the top ten hold 2.5% to 3%. The specimen was peripheral blood. These receptors came from a man in his 70s with active or convalescent COVID-19. CDR3s include the opening cysteine and the closing phenylalanine or tryptophan. The order of the fields is J gene, V gene, D gene, clone size, CDR3 DNA, CDR3 protein. The D gene is left open where the match is weak. Clone sizes are given selectively: once, few, many, or a class where the clone is expanded.

J gene: TRBJ1-5
V gene: TRBV6-1
D gene: NA
clone size: NA
CDR3 DNA: TGTGCCAGCAGTGATCAGGGGCCGGGCAATCAGCCCCAGCATTTT
CDR3 protein: CASSDQGPGNQPQHF

J gene: TRBJ2-5
V gene: TRBV5-1
D gene: TRBD2
clone size: NA
CDR3 DNA: TGCGCCAGCAGCCGCGGGACTAGCGGCCAAGAGACCCAGTACTTC
CDR3 protein: CASSRGTSGQETQYF

J gene: TRBJ2-2
V gene: TRBV18
D gene: NA
clone size: few
CDR3 DNA: TGTGCCAGCTCACCACCGAGCGGGTGGACCGGGGAGCTGTTTTTT
CDR3 protein: CASSPPSGWTGELFF

J gene: TRBJ2-1
V gene: TRBV7-6
D gene: NA
clone size: NA
CDR3 DNA: TGTGCCAGCAGCTTAGACCAGTACAATGAGCAGTTCTTC
CDR3 protein: CASSLDQYNEQFF

J gene: TRBJ1-1
V gene: TRBV29-1
D gene: TRBD1
clone size: once
CDR3 DNA: TGCAGCGTTACGGACAGGGCTGACACTGAAGCTTTCTTT
CDR3 protein: CSVTDRADTEAFF

J gene: TRBJ1-3
V gene: TRBV18
D gene: NA
clone size: few
CDR3 DNA: TGTGCCAGCCTCCCGGGGAGTGGAAACACCATATATTTT
CDR3 protein: CASLPGSGNTIYF

J gene: TRBJ1-2
V gene: TRBV6-5
D gene: NA
clone size: NA
CDR3 DNA: TGTGCCATCTCTCGGGGAACAGGGAGATATGGCTACACCTTC
CDR3 protein: CAISRGTGRYGYTF

J gene: TRBJ1-2
V gene: TRBV7-6
D gene: NA
clone size: NA
CDR3 DNA: TGTGCCAGCAGCTTGACAGGTGGCTACACCTTC
CDR3 protein: CASSLTGGYTF

J gene: TRBJ1-3
V gene: TRBV19
D gene: NA
clone size: NA
CDR3 DNA: TGTGCCAGCGCACCTCTCTTAACTCGAAGAAACACCATATATTTT
CDR3 protein: CASAPLLTRRNTIYF

J gene: TRBJ1-1
V gene: TRBV2
D gene: TRBD1
clone size: NA
CDR3 DNA: TGTGCCAGCAGTTCCGACAGGGGCACTGAAGCTTTCTTT
CDR3 protein: CASSSDRGTEAFF

J gene: TRBJ1-2
V gene: TRBV7-8
D gene: NA
clone size: NA
CDR3 DNA: TGTGCCAGCAGCTTACGGGCAGGGATGTATGGCTACACCTTC
CDR3 protein: CASSLRAGMYGYTF

J gene: TRBJ1-6
V gene: TRBV2
D gene: NA
clone size: few
CDR3 DNA: TGTGCCAGCAGTGAAGCTAAGGGGCGCGATAATTCACCCCTCCACTTT
CDR3 protein: CASSEAKGRDNSPLHF

J gene: TRBJ2-1
V gene: TRBV25-1
D gene: TRBD2
clone size: NA
CDR3 DNA: TGTGCCAGCAGAAAAGCGGGAGGCGACAATGAGCAGTTCTTC
CDR3 protein: CASRKAGGDNEQFF

J gene: TRBJ2-1
V gene: TRBV29-1
D gene: TRBD2
clone size: NA
CDR3 DNA: TGCAGCGTTGAACCCGTGGCGGGGGCCTACAATGAGCAGTTCTTC
CDR3 protein: CSVEPVAGAYNEQFF

J gene: TRBJ2-1
V gene: TRBV14
D gene: TRBD2
clone size: few
CDR3 DNA: TGTGCCAGCAGCCCAGTAGCGGGGGAATACAATGAGCAGTTCTTC
CDR3 protein: CASSPVAGEYNEQFF

J gene: TRBJ2-3
V gene: TRBV25-1
D gene: TRBD2
clone size: few
CDR3 DNA: TGTGCCAGCAGTGAGGGACTAGCGGCAGATACGCAGTATTTT
CDR3 protein: CASSEGLAADTQYF

J gene: TRBJ2-3
V gene: TRBV12-5
D gene: TRBD1
clone size: NA
CDR3 DNA: TGTGCTAGTGGTTTTGGACAGGGCACAGATACGCAGTATTTT
CDR3 protein: CASGFGQGTDTQYF

J gene: TRBJ2-5
V gene: TRBV5-1
D gene: TRBD1
clone size: NA
CDR3 DNA: TGCGCCAGCAGCTTGGGGGGACAGATCAAGGGGGAGACCCAGTACTTC
CDR3 protein: CASSLGGQIKGETQYF

J gene: TRBJ1-2
V gene: TRBV19
D gene: NA
clone size: once
CDR3 DNA: TGTGCCAGTAAAGACCGGGGAACAGATGGCTACACCTTC
CDR3 protein: CASKDRGTDGYTF

J gene: TRBJ1-2
V gene: TRBV18
D gene: TRBD1
clone size: NA
CDR3 DNA: TGTGCCAGCTCACTAGGGACAGCAAACTATGGCTACACCTTC
CDR3 protein: CASSLGTANYGYTF

J gene: TRBJ2-2
V gene: TRBV19
D gene: TRBD1
clone size: NA
CDR3 DNA: TGTGCCAGTAGTATACGTCTGGGACAGGCCGGGGAGCTGTTTTTT
CDR3 protein: CASSIRLGQAGELFF

J gene: TRBJ1-5
V gene: TRBV7-9
D gene: TRBD1
clone size: once
CDR3 DNA: TGTGCCAGCAGCTTAGAAGGTTCGGGACAGGGTTTTCAGCCCCAGCATTTT
CDR3 protein: CASSLEGSGQGFQPQHF

J gene: TRBJ1-5
V gene: TRBV19
D gene: NA
clone size: NA
CDR3 DNA: TGTGCCAGTAGTATATCCCGGGATCAGCCCCAGCATTTT
CDR3 protein: CASSISRDQPQHF

J gene: TRBJ1-6
V gene: TRBV11-3
D gene: NA
clone size: NA
CDR3 DNA: TGTGCCAGCAGCTTAGATCTTTATTCACCCCTCCACTTT
CDR3 protein: CASSLDLYSPLHF

J gene: TRBJ1-1
V gene: TRBV10-3
D gene: TRBD1
clone size: NA
CDR3 DNA: TGTGCCATCAGTGAGGACCAGGGGGCCGTAGCTTTCTTT
CDR3 protein: CAISEDQGAVAFF

J gene: TRBJ2-5
V gene: TRBV5-6
D gene: TRBD2
clone size: NA
CDR3 DNA: TGTGCCAGCAGCATCGGACTAGCGGGGGGGAAAGAGACCCAGTACTTC
CDR3 protein: CASSIGLAGGKETQYF

J gene: TRBJ2-7
V gene: TRBV6-1
D gene: TRBD2
clone size: NA
CDR3 DNA: TGTGCCAGCAGTGTCTTAGCGGGGCAGGGTTTAGTTCTGGTCGAGCAGTACTTC
CDR3 protein: CASSVLAGQGLVLVEQYF

J gene: TRBJ1-6
V gene: TRBV19
D gene: TRBD1
clone size: NA
CDR3 DNA: TGTGCCAGTAAGAAGGACAGGGGTTATAATTCACCCCTCCACTTT
CDR3 protein: CASKKDRGYNSPLHF

J gene: TRBJ2-5
V gene: TRBV19
D gene: NA
clone size: NA
CDR3 DNA: TGTGCCAGTAGTACTGTCGGCCAAGAGACCCAGTACTTC
CDR3 protein: CASSTVGQETQYF

J gene: TRBJ2-3
V gene: TRBV13
D gene: NA
clone size: NA
CDR3 DNA: TGTGCCAGCAGCTTAGGGGAGTCTTCACACACAGATACGCAGTATTTT
CDR3 protein: CASSLGESSHTDTQYF

J gene: TRBJ1-6
V gene: TRBV7-8
D gene: NA
clone size: NA
CDR3 DNA: TGTGCCAGCAGCTTAGGAGACTCTTATTCACCCCTCCACTTT
CDR3 protein: CASSLGDSYSPLHF

J gene: TRBJ2-7
V gene: TRBV11-2
D gene: NA
clone size: NA
CDR3 DNA: TGTGCCAGCAGCTTAGAGCGGACTACCTACGAGCAGTACTTC
CDR3 protein: CASSLERTTYEQYF

J gene: TRBJ2-3
V gene: TRBV18
D gene: TRBD1
clone size: NA
CDR3 DNA: TGTGCCAGCTCACCCCGACAGGGGGCGGGAGATACGCAGTATTTT
CDR3 protein: CASSPRQGAGDTQYF